Here is one TCR beta chain with its context. These data are taken from a study of blood T cell repertoires in COVID-19. The overall study: The samples span acute and convalescent COVID-19 from the United States, Italy and Spain.

V lost 3 bases to trimming and J lost 9 bases; unmatched junction nucleotides: 7. The CDR3 loop spans 16 amino acids. Germline values: CDR1 MGHRA, CDR2 YSYEKL. Repertoires were generated with immunoSEQ multiplex PCR, while TCRdb's copy carries only in-frame clones and drops some. The sample shows about 280,000 clones, approximately 85% of them seen only once. The clonotype comes from a man aged 18 to 30 with active or convalescent COVID-19. The chain employs TRBV4-1 and TRBJ2-1; TRBD2 agrees at 14 bases. Sequenced material: peripheral blood. The CDR3 sequence: CASSQGGLAGGVEQFF. The CDR3 nucleotides are TGCGCCAGCAGCCAGGGCGGACTAGCGGGGGGAGTTGAGCAGTTCTTC.